This T cell receptor (beta chain) was sequenced during a study of T cells in Graves' hyperthyroidism and ophthalmopathy. Study results and limitations: Blood shared most expanded thyroid clonotypes above 0.001. A 13 V-J model separated ophthalmopathy from stable hyperthyroidism. It was a median roughly six months before onset that the model predicted ophthalmopathy.

Amplified TCR beta CDR3 regions came from RNA transcripts. The HTBI set primed first-round TCR CDR3 RT-PCR. TCRdb re-called the multiplex PCR reads through MiXCR, storing one row per CDR3 protein. The sample holds over 700,000 distinct CDR3 sequences, about 38% seen once. Fresh peripheral blood, under 13 ml, yielded the PBMCs. There are many counts of this clonotype. Its antigen is undetermined. This sequence was found in a young man with Graves' hyperthyroidism. Sequencing was carried out using blood.

CDR3 coding DNA: TGCAGCGTTGGTTCCGAGGGGGCGCCTGAAGCTTTCTTT. It translates to CSVGSEGAPEAFF. This chain joins TRBV29-1 and TRBJ1-1; TRBD1 agrees at 7 bases. The CDR3 totals 13 residues. Per the germline V gene, CDR1 is SQVTM and CDR2 is ANQGSEA. Losses at the gene ends were 4 bases for V and 6 bases for J; bases not matched to a gene: 8.